The present entry profiles one TCR beta chain with its context. No antigen is known for it. The entry originates in a study of shared clonotypes between healthy human individuals. In the study overall: Ranging from 18 to 49 in age, donors were a couple of women and a few men.

CD4+ cells yielded CD45RA+ naive and CD45RA-negative memory subsets. General study points: There were few donors, and this limited the genetic and exposure-history diversity represented. It was observed that roughly 5.5% of naive CD4 clonotypes were shared across a handful of donors.

The method was immunoSEQ multiplex PCR; TCRdb's version includes in-frame clones alone and lacks a portion of them. Among about 1.1 million clones, roughly 80% were seen once, and the ten largest hold 0.89%. The receptor was isolated from a man between 18 and 35 years old in good health. Some clones in this sample may be carry-over from other donors' samples. The sample was memory CD4+ T cells from PBMCs. Sample subset: CD45RA-negative fraction.

The CDR3: CASSLSLAGIYEQYF. Written as DNA, the CDR3 is TGTGCCAGCAGCTTAAGTCTAGCGGGAATATACGAGCAGTACTTC. The chain combines TRBV7-3 with TRBJ2-7; 9 bases align to TRBD2. Germline V CDR1 and CDR2: SGHTA, FQGTGA. V shed 1 base and J 4 bases; nucleotides not matched to a gene: 5. The CDR3 extends over 15 amino acids. The whole variable domain, filled in from reference TRBV7-3 and TRBJ2-7, reads GAGVSQTPSNKVTEKGKYVELRCDPISGHTALYWYRQSLGQGPEFLIYFQGTGAADDSGLPNDRFFAVRPEGSVSTLKIQRTERGDSAVYLCASSLSLAGIYEQYFGPGTRLTVT.